The rows below give T cell receptor beta chains drawn from one sample of a study of blood T cell repertoires in COVID-19. Only in-frame clones appear in the TCRdb table, and some are missing; sequencing was by immunoSEQ multiplex PCR. Of roughly 150,000 clones listed, 85% to 90% are singletons. Sequenced input: peripheral blood. Receptors originate from a man younger than 35 with COVID-19, enrolled during active disease. CDR3s include the opening cysteine and the closing phenylalanine or tryptophan. The D gene is left open where the match is weak. Part of the rows lack a size; the others show once, few, many or a class for expanded clones.

j_call: TRBJ2-7
cdr3_length: 14
d_call: .
clone_size: .
v_call: TRBV23-1
cdr3_nt: TGCGCCAGCAGTCAAAGCGTAGGGGGCTACGAGCAGTACTTC
cdr3_aa: CASSQSVGGYEQYF

j_call: TRBJ1-2
cdr3_length: 14
d_call: .
clone_size: .
v_call: TRBV4-1
cdr3_nt: TGCGCCAGCAGCCAAGGGAACAGCTACTATGGCTACACCTTC
cdr3_aa: CASSQGNSYYGYTF

j_call: TRBJ1-3
cdr3_length: 17
d_call: .
clone_size: .
v_call: TRBV4-1
cdr3_nt: TGCGCCAGCAGCAAGGGGCCCCTCCTCCCAACTGGAAACACCATATATTTT
cdr3_aa: CASSKGPLLPTGNTIYF

j_call: TRBJ1-4
cdr3_length: 17
d_call: TRBD1
clone_size: .
v_call: TRBV5-1
cdr3_nt: TGCGCCAGCAGCGAATACGGGACAGGGGCAACTAATGAAAAACTGTTTTTT
cdr3_aa: CASSEYGTGATNEKLFF

j_call: TRBJ2-7
cdr3_length: 16
d_call: TRBD2
clone_size: .
v_call: TRBV7-3
cdr3_nt: TGTGCCAGCAGCTTAACGGGGGGGTCGAGCTCCTACGAGCAGTACTTC
cdr3_aa: CASSLTGGSSSYEQYF

j_call: TRBJ2-5
cdr3_length: 14
d_call: TRBD2
clone_size: .
v_call: TRBV5-1
cdr3_nt: TGCGCCAGCAGCTTGAGACTAGCGGAAGAGACCCAGTACTTC
cdr3_aa: CASSLRLAEETQYF

j_call: TRBJ1-6
cdr3_length: 18
d_call: .
clone_size: .
v_call: TRBV14
cdr3_nt: TGTGCCAGCAGCACCCGGCCCCCTCGGGGCTCCTATAATTCACCCCTCCACTTT
cdr3_aa: CASSTRPPRGSYNSPLHF

j_call: TRBJ1-5
cdr3_length: 13
d_call: .
clone_size: once
v_call: TRBV5-1
cdr3_nt: TGCGCCAGCAGCTTGGCAGGAAATCAGCCCCAGCATTTT
cdr3_aa: CASSLAGNQPQHF

j_call: TRBJ1-5
cdr3_length: 15
d_call: .
clone_size: .
v_call: TRBV27
cdr3_nt: TGTGCCAGCAGGCGCCAGGGAAAGAACGATCAGCCCCAGCATTTT
cdr3_aa: CASRRQGKNDQPQHF

j_call: TRBJ1-4
cdr3_length: 15
d_call: TRBD1
clone_size: .
v_call: TRBV2
cdr3_nt: TGTGCCAGCAGGGGACAGGGGGCACCTAATGAAAAACTGTTTTTT
cdr3_aa: CASRGQGAPNEKLFF

j_call: TRBJ2-7
cdr3_length: 13
d_call: TRBD1
clone_size: .
v_call: TRBV29-1
cdr3_nt: TGCAGCACGGGGACAGGGACAATGGGCGAGCAGTACTTC
cdr3_aa: CSTGTGTMGEQYF

j_call: TRBJ1-2
cdr3_length: 13
d_call: .
clone_size: .
v_call: TRBV15
cdr3_nt: TGTGCCACCAGCAGAGAGGCAGGGGATGGCTACACCTTC
cdr3_aa: CATSREAGDGYTF

j_call: TRBJ2-7
cdr3_length: 15
d_call: .
clone_size: .
v_call: TRBV5-1
cdr3_nt: TGCGCCAGCAGCTTGGATGGCGGGGCATCCTACGAGCAGTACTTC
cdr3_aa: CASSLDGGASYEQYF

j_call: TRBJ1-4
cdr3_length: 14
d_call: .
clone_size: .
v_call: TRBV5-1
cdr3_nt: TGCGCCAGCAGCTTGGAGGCAGGGCATGAAAAACTGCTTTTT
cdr3_aa: CASSLEAGHEKLLF

j_call: TRBJ2-3
cdr3_length: 15
d_call: .
clone_size: .
v_call: TRBV29-1
cdr3_nt: TGCAGCGTTGAAAAGACGGGTTCAAGCACAGATACGCAGTATTTT
cdr3_aa: CSVEKTGSSTDTQYF

j_call: TRBJ2-3
cdr3_length: 15
d_call: TRBD2
clone_size: .
v_call: TRBV27
cdr3_nt: TGTGCCAGCAGTTTAAGCGGGAGGGCCACAGATACGCAGTATTTT
cdr3_aa: CASSLSGRATDTQYF

j_call: TRBJ2-2
cdr3_length: 15
d_call: TRBD1
clone_size: .
v_call: TRBV29-1
cdr3_nt: TGCAGCGTTTTTAGGACAGGGGGCACCACCGGGGAGCTGTTTTTT
cdr3_aa: CSVFRTGGTTGELFF

j_call: TRBJ2-7
cdr3_length: 15
d_call: TRBD1
clone_size: .
v_call: TRBV24-1
cdr3_nt: TGTGCCACCAGTGATCCCAGACAGGGTATATACGAGCAGTACTTC
cdr3_aa: CATSDPRQGIYEQYF

j_call: TRBJ1-6
cdr3_length: 14
d_call: .
clone_size: .
v_call: TRBV2
cdr3_nt: TGTGCCAGCTCGGTGAGCTCCTATAATTCACCCCTCCACTTT
cdr3_aa: CASSVSSYNSPLHF

j_call: TRBJ2-5
cdr3_length: 14
d_call: TRBD1
clone_size: .
v_call: TRBV5-4
cdr3_nt: TGTGCCAGCAGCCTGACAGGGCGGAAGGAGACCCAGTACTTC
cdr3_aa: CASSLTGRKETQYF

j_call: TRBJ2-7
cdr3_length: 14
d_call: TRBD2
clone_size: .
v_call: TRBV7-2
cdr3_nt: TGTGCCAGCAGGTTTACCGGGACTAGTGACGAGCAGTACTTC
cdr3_aa: CASRFTGTSDEQYF

j_call: TRBJ1-2
cdr3_length: 12
d_call: .
clone_size: .
v_call: TRBV7-9
cdr3_nt: TGTGCCAGCAGCTTTACGGACTATGGCTACACCTTC
cdr3_aa: CASSFTDYGYTF

j_call: TRBJ2-5
cdr3_length: 16
d_call: TRBD1
clone_size: .
v_call: TRBV6-2/TRBV6-3
cdr3_nt: TGTGCCAGCAGTCAAACCGGGACAGGGGATGTGGAGACCCAGTACTTC
cdr3_aa: CASSQTGTGDVETQYF

j_call: TRBJ2-4
cdr3_length: 16
d_call: .
clone_size: .
v_call: TRBV5-5
cdr3_nt: TGTGCCAGCAGCTTATTTTCTGGCGACGGGAAAAACATTCAGTACTTC
cdr3_aa: CASSLFSGDGKNIQYF

j_call: TRBJ2-2
cdr3_length: 13
d_call: .
clone_size: few
v_call: TRBV11-3
cdr3_nt: TGTGCCAGCAGCCCCCTTCCCTCCGGGGAGCTGTTTTTT
cdr3_aa: CASSPLPSGELFF

j_call: TRBJ1-4
cdr3_length: 15
d_call: TRBD1
clone_size: .
v_call: TRBV9
cdr3_nt: TGTGCCAGCAGCCCCAGAGGGACAGGGGATGAAAAACTGCTTTTT
cdr3_aa: CASSPRGTGDEKLLF

j_call: TRBJ1-2
cdr3_length: 12
d_call: .
clone_size: few
v_call: TRBV30
cdr3_nt: TGTGCCTTCGTCTATCAAAGTGAAGGCTACACCTTC
cdr3_aa: CAFVYQSEGYTF

j_call: TRBJ2-5
cdr3_length: 16
d_call: TRBD2
clone_size: .
v_call: TRBV7-9
cdr3_nt: TGTGCCAGCAGCCAATTACTGGGGACTAGCGAAGAGACCCAGTACTTC
cdr3_aa: CASSQLLGTSEETQYF

j_call: TRBJ2-3
cdr3_length: 16
d_call: TRBD2
clone_size: .
v_call: TRBV9
cdr3_nt: TGTGCCAGCAGCGCCTCTAGCGGAACTAGCACAGATACGCAGTATTTT
cdr3_aa: CASSASSGTSTDTQYF

j_call: TRBJ2-1
cdr3_length: 14
d_call: .
clone_size: .
v_call: TRBV7-9
cdr3_nt: TGTGCCAGCAGCCATAATGGACAGTACAATGAGCAGTTCTTC
cdr3_aa: CASSHNGQYNEQFF

j_call: TRBJ2-3
cdr3_length: 16
d_call: TRBD2
clone_size: few
v_call: TRBV5-1
cdr3_nt: TGCGCCAGCAGCAAGGGACTAGCGGCTAGCACAGATACGCAGTATTTT
cdr3_aa: CASSKGLAASTDTQYF

j_call: TRBJ2-2
cdr3_length: 13
d_call: .
clone_size: .
v_call: TRBV18
cdr3_nt: TGTGCCAGCTCAACAGGGAACACCGGGGAGCTGTTTTTT
cdr3_aa: CASSTGNTGELFF

j_call: TRBJ1-1
cdr3_length: 15
d_call: .
clone_size: .
v_call: TRBV11-1
cdr3_nt: TGTGCCAGCAGCTTACCGGTCGGCGGATCCACTGAAGCTTTCTTT
cdr3_aa: CASSLPVGGSTEAFF

j_call: TRBJ2-3
cdr3_length: 14
d_call: .
clone_size: .
v_call: TRBV13
cdr3_nt: TGTGCCAGCAGCTTGAGTTCCCTCACAGATACGCAGTATTTT
cdr3_aa: CASSLSSLTDTQYF

j_call: TRBJ2-7
cdr3_length: 12
d_call: .
clone_size: .
v_call: TRBV30
cdr3_nt: TGTGCCTGGAGTCTAGGGGAAGACGAGCAGTACTTC
cdr3_aa: CAWSLGEDEQYF

j_call: TRBJ2-1
cdr3_length: 17
d_call: TRBD2
clone_size: .
v_call: TRBV7-6
cdr3_nt: TGTGCCAGCAGCTTAGTAGCCGGGACTAGCGGGAGAGGTGAGCAGTTCTTC
cdr3_aa: CASSLVAGTSGRGEQFF

j_call: TRBJ1-2
cdr3_length: 12
d_call: .
clone_size: .
v_call: TRBV6-2/TRBV6-3
cdr3_nt: TGTGCCAGCAGTTCGACAGAGTATGGCTACACCTTC
cdr3_aa: CASSSTEYGYTF

j_call: TRBJ2-7
cdr3_length: 12
d_call: .
clone_size: .
v_call: TRBV12-3/TRBV12-4
cdr3_nt: TGTGCCAGCAGTTTGTCTGGCGGCGAGCAGTACTTC
cdr3_aa: CASSLSGGEQYF

j_call: TRBJ2-2
cdr3_length: 15
d_call: TRBD1
clone_size: .
v_call: TRBV10-3
cdr3_nt: TGTGCCATCAGGGGCCGGGACAGTTACACCGGGGAGCTGTTTTTT
cdr3_aa: CAIRGRDSYTGELFF

j_call: TRBJ2-3
cdr3_length: 15
d_call: TRBD1
clone_size: .
v_call: TRBV25-1
cdr3_nt: TGTGCCAGCACCCGGAAGGGGGCCGGGACAGATACGCAGTATTTT
cdr3_aa: CASTRKGAGTDTQYF

j_call: TRBJ2-7
cdr3_length: 16
d_call: .
clone_size: .
v_call: TRBV15
cdr3_nt: TGTGCCACCAGCAGAGATCTCGCCGTGGAGATCTACGAGCAGTACTTC
cdr3_aa: CATSRDLAVEIYEQYF

j_call: TRBJ2-4
cdr3_length: 15
d_call: TRBD1
clone_size: once
v_call: TRBV7-2
cdr3_nt: TGTGCCAGCAGCCCCCGGGACAGCGGTTGGAACATTCAGTACTTC
cdr3_aa: CASSPRDSGWNIQYF

j_call: TRBJ2-7
cdr3_length: 14
d_call: TRBD1
clone_size: once
v_call: TRBV13
cdr3_nt: TGTGCCAGCAGCACCAGGGGGCCACTGGGCGAGCAGTACTTC
cdr3_aa: CASSTRGPLGEQYF

j_call: TRBJ1-3
cdr3_length: 15
d_call: .
clone_size: .
v_call: TRBV9
cdr3_nt: TGTGCCAGCAGCGGAGCACAGGACCCTGGAAACACCATATATTTT
cdr3_aa: CASSGAQDPGNTIYF

j_call: TRBJ2-7
cdr3_length: 16
d_call: .
clone_size: .
v_call: TRBV24-1
cdr3_nt: TGTGCCACCAGTGACCCTTCGGACAAGATCTCCTACGAGCAGTACTTC
cdr3_aa: CATSDPSDKISYEQYF

j_call: TRBJ1-6
cdr3_length: 14
d_call: .
clone_size: .
v_call: TRBV30
cdr3_nt: TGTGCCTGGAGTACGCGAGGCGGCGATTCACCCCTCCACTTT
cdr3_aa: CAWSTRGGDSPLHF

j_call: TRBJ2-1
cdr3_length: 14
d_call: .
clone_size: .
v_call: TRBV14
cdr3_nt: TGTGCCAGCAGCCAGCCGGGACTTTACAATGAGCAGTTCTTC
cdr3_aa: CASSQPGLYNEQFF

j_call: TRBJ1-5
cdr3_length: 16
d_call: TRBD1
clone_size: .
v_call: TRBV7-2
cdr3_nt: TGTGCCAGCAGCTGGGGGACCGGGACAGGGAGTCAGCCCCAGCATTTT
cdr3_aa: CASSWGTGTGSQPQHF

j_call: TRBJ1-4
cdr3_length: 16
d_call: TRBD1
clone_size: .
v_call: TRBV2
cdr3_nt: TGTGCCAGCAGCCCTCCAGGGGGCGGGACTAATGAAAAACTGTTTTTT
cdr3_aa: CASSPPGGGTNEKLFF

j_call: TRBJ2-4
cdr3_length: 18
d_call: TRBD2
clone_size: .
v_call: TRBV5-4
cdr3_nt: TGTGCCAGCAGCACCCTCGGACTAGCGGGAGTTTCCAAAAACATTCAGTACTTC
cdr3_aa: CASSTLGLAGVSKNIQYF

j_call: TRBJ1-2
cdr3_length: 13
d_call: .
clone_size: .
v_call: TRBV7-9
cdr3_nt: TGTGCCAGCAGCTTAGAGGTGTCAGGCGGCTACACCTTC
cdr3_aa: CASSLEVSGGYTF

j_call: TRBJ2-1
cdr3_length: 17
d_call: .
clone_size: .
v_call: TRBV27
cdr3_nt: TGTGCCAGCAGTGGGTTCTTGCGGAGTAATTTCCACAATGAGCAGTTCTTC
cdr3_aa: CASSGFLRSNFHNEQFF